The subject of this entry is one T cell receptor beta chain. In the original workflow: Amplification with reference gene primers provided the estimates of nucleated cell counts. The protocol was immunoSEQ multiplex PCR, while the TCRdb copy is restricted to in-frame clones and leaves out a portion. The D gene and trimming were derived from the DNA, and the V and J assignments and clone size from that table. Found here are some 370,000 clones, around 90% of them singletons; the top ten hold 6.5%. The sample is drawn from a study of blood T cell repertoires in COVID-19. Overall study: Specimens from acute and convalescent COVID-19 originated in the United States, Italy and Spain.

Sequencing used peripheral blood. The TCR sequence derives from a young man with active or convalescent COVID-19.

CDR3 amino acids: CASSRTPGQGTYGYTF. As DNA, the CDR3 is TGTGCCAGCAGCAGGACGCCGGGACAGGGTACCTATGGCTACACCTTC. V usage is TRBV7-9 and J usage is TRBJ1-2, with 9 positions matching TRBD1. This CDR3 spans 16 amino acids. J was trimmed by 4 bases and V by 5 bases; bases with no gene match: 11. CDR1 is SEHNR, CDR2 FQNEAQ, per germline (reference sequence).